This T cell receptor beta chain was recorded in a study of PD-L1 blockade in urothelial cancer. TCRdb's table, derived via immunoSEQ multiplex PCR, lists solely in-frame clones and lacks some. This table has 29,000 or so clones, around three quarters appearing once. Time point meaning: peripheral blood 6 weeks after treatment start. This CDR3 has 17 amino acids. V shed 6 bases and J shed 4 bases, with 22 bases lying between them. Per germline, CDR1 LNHDA and CDR2 SQIVND (reference sequence). The sequence came from a man in his 70s with urothelial cancer. The chain carries TRBV19 and TRBJ1-3; D uncertain. This specimen was PBMCs, taken around atezolizumab (anti-PD-L1) treatment. DNA of the CDR3: TGTGCCAGTAGAGATCAAGCGGCTCCCATGAGGGGAAACACCATATATTTT. This sequence encodes CASRDQAAPMRGNTIYF.